The clone carrying this TCR beta chain occurred a few times. The target antigen is unknown. Trimming cost V 11 bases and J 0 bases, with 16 bases left between them. The length of the CDR3 is 14 residues. This entry is derived from a study of CD8+ T cells in alopecia areata. Study overall: For 6 to 18 months, tofacitinib was taken, and 6 months off drug followed.

As the sequencing template, cDNA was produced by extracting RNA and reverse transcribing it. Repertoires were generated with immunoSEQ multiplex PCR, while TCRdb's copy carries only in-frame clones and drops some. The sample lists some 170,000 clones, roughly 65% occurring once. General study findings and limits: Scalp lesions, especially in alopecia totalis/universalis, had higher clonality than normal scalp.

This sequence was found in a human donor with alopecia areata. The chain carries TRBV23-1 and TRBJ1-2; D may be TRBD1 (5 bases). TRBV23-1 is flagged as an ORF with uncertain function. The sequencing here drew on CD4+ T cells sorted from blood, taken at week 0. DNA of the CDR3: TGCGCCGTTCGTGGATCGGGACCTAACTATGGCTACACCTTC. Translating gives CAVRGSGPNYGYTF.